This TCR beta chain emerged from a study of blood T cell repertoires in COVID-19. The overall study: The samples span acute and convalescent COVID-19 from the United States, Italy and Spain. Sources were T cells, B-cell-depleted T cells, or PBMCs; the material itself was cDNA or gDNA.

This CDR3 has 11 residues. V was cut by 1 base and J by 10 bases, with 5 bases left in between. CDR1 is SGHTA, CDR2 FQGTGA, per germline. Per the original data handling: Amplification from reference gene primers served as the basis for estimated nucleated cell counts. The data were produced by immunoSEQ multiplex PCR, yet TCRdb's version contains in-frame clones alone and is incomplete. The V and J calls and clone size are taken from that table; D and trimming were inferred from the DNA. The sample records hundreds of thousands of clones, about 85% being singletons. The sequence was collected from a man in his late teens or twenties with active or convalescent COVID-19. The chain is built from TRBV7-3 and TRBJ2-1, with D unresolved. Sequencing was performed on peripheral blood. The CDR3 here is CASSLNREQFF. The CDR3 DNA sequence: TGTGCCAGCAGCTTAAATCGGGAGCAGTTCTTC.